Shown below are 3 T cell receptor beta chains from a single sample sequenced in a study of blood T cell repertoires in COVID-19. Using immunoSEQ multiplex PCR, the repertoire was profiled, and TCRdb retains in-frame clones only, with some absent. The table lists over 120,000 clones, 76% of them singletons, with under 6% in the top ten. Material: peripheral blood. All receptors derive from a woman over 75 with active or convalescent COVID-19.

The J gene is TRBJ2-3, the V gene TRBV27; 9 nucleotides line up with TRBD2. The length of the CDR3 is 16 residues. In germline, CDR1 is MNHEY, CDR2 SMNVEV (reference sequence). V shed 5 bases and J 1 base; nucleotides not matched to a gene: 7. The CDR3 protein is CASSPLAGAGTDTQYF. The CDR3 nucleotides read TGTGCCAGCAGTCCATTAGCGGGGGCGGGCACAGATACGCAGTATTTT.

The chain couples TRBV5-1 to TRBJ2-7, with 10 bases fitting TRBD1. CDR1 and CDR2 from the germline V gene are SGHRS and YFSETQ. Unmatched junction bases numbered 14, after V lost 4 bases and J lost 7 bases. This CDR3 contains 16 residues. CDR3 sequence (DNA): TGCGCCAGCAGCAAAGAACACGGGACAGGGGTCGGAGAGCAGTACTTC. Translating it yields CASSKEHGTGVGEQYF.

This clone was counted once. The chain combines TRBV18 with TRBJ1-5, with 12 positions matching TRBD1. V dropped 4 bases and J dropped 6; count of bases not matched to a gene: 4. Germline V gene sequence: CDR1 KGHSH, CDR2 LQKENI. There are 15 residues in the CDR3. The CDR3 here is CASSQGTGGIQPQHF. The CDR3 bases are TGTGCCAGCTCACAAGGGACAGGGGGCATTCAGCCCCAGCATTTT.